These 28 T cell receptor beta chains originate from one sample sequenced in a study of regulatory T cells in long-lasting Graves disease (TCRdb year 2021). Library generation was performed with multiplex PCR. The sequencer was an Illumina HiSeq 4000. To build TCR beta libraries, CDR3 regions were amplified by Arm-PCR using iRepertoire HTBI primers. In TCRdb, the public reads were trimmed at Q25 with fastp and aligned with MiXCR, with productive beta chains retained. Rows are unified per CDR3 protein, each entry keeping the most common DNA and genes. The sample has about 420,000 distinct CDR3 sequences on record, 15% to 20% of them singletons. The top ten clonotypes cover 23% of the sample. The sample's time point label, decoded: newly diagnosed GD, antithyroid drugs for less than 3 months. For both TCR sequencing and RNA sequencing, RNA was extracted from PBMCs using TRIzol. These same data were also listed under a study on T cells in Graves' hyperthyroidism and ophthalmopathy.

This specimen consisted of peripheral blood mononuclear cells (PBMCs), obtained at new diagnosis, from a patient treated with antithyroid drugs. These receptors came from a woman aged 18-29 years with Graves disease. Donor details come from another sample of the same person, matched by shared clones.

This clonotype appeared a few times. This chain's CDR3 is CASSLANSGRAHNEQFF. In nucleotides, the CDR3 is TGTGCCAGCAGCTTAGCGAATAGCGGGAGGGCCCACAATGAGCAGTTCTTC. The chain carries TRBV11-3 and TRBJ2-1; 11 positions match TRBD2. Per germline, CDR1 SGHNT and CDR2 YENEEA. With 1 base clipped from V and 5 bases from J, the junction kept 7 bases outside the gene matches. The CDR3 runs 17 residues. The full variable domain, with the rest looked up from reference TRBV11-3 and TRBJ2-1, is EAGVVQSPRYKIIEKKQPVAFWCNPISGHNTLYWYLQNLGQGPELLIRYENEEAVDDSQLPKDRFSAERLKGVDSTLKIQPAELGDSAVYLCASSLANSGRAHNEQFFGPGTRLTVL.

The V gene is TRBV12-3 or TRBV12-4, the J gene TRBJ1-1; D unresolved. Trimming removed 6 bases at V and 3 bases at J, with 11 bases between. The CDR3 contains 13 residues. CDR3 sequence reads: CASSRSRDTEAFF. The DNA for the CDR3 is TGTGCCAGCAGCCGAAGCCGGGACACTGAAGCTTTCTTT.

This clonotype has more than one count but fewer than ten. The chain combines TRBV7-9 with TRBJ2-2; D not certain. V lost 7 bases to trimming and J lost 6 bases, with 9 bases between them. The length of the CDR3 is 12 residues. The germline V gene encodes CDR1 SEHNR and CDR2 FQNEAQ (reference sequence). The CDR3 DNA reads as TGTGCCAGCACCAATGGGGCCGGGGAGCTGTTTTTT. Translation gives CASTNGAGELFF.

Ten or more counts support this clonotype. The J gene is TRBJ2-3, the V gene TRBV7-2; TRBD2 matches at 14 bases. J gave up 6 bases and V 4 bases, and 9 bases lay outside the gene matches. Germline loops: CDR1 SGHTA, CDR2 FQGNSA. The CDR3 is 17 amino acids. Written as DNA, the CDR3 is TGTGCCAGCAGCTCCACTCCGGGACTAGCGGGAGTGGATACGCAGTATTTT. Its translation: CASSSTPGLAGVDTQYF. The complete variable domain, with remaining parts taken from reference TRBV7-2 and TRBJ2-3, reads GAGVSQSPSNKVTEKGKDVELRCDPISGHTALYWYRQSLGQGLEFLIYFQGNSAPDKSGLPSDRFSAERTGGSVSTLTIQRTQQEDSAVYLCASSSTPGLAGVDTQYFGPGTRLTVL.

This clonotype was counted ten times or more. The chain carries TRBV28 and TRBJ2-2; 9 bases map to TRBD1. The germline CDR1 and CDR2 sequences are MDHEN and SYDVKM. The length of the CDR3 is 15 residues. V trimming: 6 bases; J trimming: 3 bases; junction bases outside the gene matches: 5. The CDR3 protein is CASREQGAHTGELFF. DNA of the CDR3: TGTGCCAGCAGGGAACAGGGGGCACACACCGGGGAGCTGTTTTTT.

This clonotype was counted many times. The chain couples TRBV3-1 to TRBJ1-1; TRBD1 is a possible D gene (5 bases). V lost 5 bases and J lost 0, with 13 bases in between. Germline CDR1 reads LGHDT; CDR2 reads YNNKEL (reference sequence). This CDR3 contains 15 residues. CDR3 DNA: TGTGCCAGCAGCTGGGGCCAGGGAATGAACACTGAAGCTTTCTTT. It translates to CASSWGQGMNTEAFF. Supplemented by reference TRBV3-1 and TRBJ1-1, the full variable domain reads DTAVSQTPKYLVTQMGNDKSIKCEQNLGHDTMYWYKQDSKKFLKIMFSYNNKELIINETVPNRFSPKSPDKAHLNLHINSLELGDSAVYFCASSWGQGMNTEAFFGQGTRLTVV.

This clonotype was seen more than once but under ten times. The rearrangement uses TRBV11-3 and TRBJ2-2, with D possibly being TRBD1 (5 bases). The germline CDR1 and CDR2 sequences are SGHNT and YENEEA. The V and J ends lost 3 bases and 3 bases respectively, with 20 bases between them. The CDR3 extends over 18 amino acids. CDR3 protein: CASSFGIPRQIDTGELFF. The CDR3 DNA reads as TGTGCCAGCAGCTTCGGTATCCCTCGACAGATAGACACCGGGGAGCTGTTTTTT.

The chain recombines TRBV6-1 with TRBJ2-6, with 9 nucleotides matching TRBD1. J was trimmed by 4 bases and V by 7 bases; bases with no gene match: 11. The CDR3 runs 17 residues. The germline V gene encodes CDR1 MNHNS and CDR2 SASEGT. The DNA for the CDR3 is TGTGCCAGCATTTCGGACAGGGGACACTCCGGGGCCAACGTCCTGACTTTC. It specifies CASISDRGHSGANVLTF.

The V gene is TRBV7-8, the J gene TRBJ2-7; 14 nucleotides agree with TRBD2. Losses at the gene ends were 4 bases for V and 7 bases for J; bases not matched to a gene: 9. Germline V gene sequence: CDR1 SGHVS, CDR2 FQNEAQ. The CDR3 extends over 16 amino acids. The CDR3 reads CASSSGGLAGVGEQYF. Written as DNA, the CDR3 is TGTGCCAGCAGCTCCGGGGGACTAGCGGGAGTGGGGGAGCAGTACTTC.

In its sample, this clonotype was seen many times. V gene TRBV11-3 combines with J gene TRBJ2-5, with TRBD1 identical over 11 bases. Trimming removed 5 bases from V and 4 bases from J; junction bases left unmatched: 6. Looked up from germline, CDR1 is SGHNT and CDR2 is YENEEA. CDR3 size: 15 residues. CDR3 DNA: TGTGCCAGCAGCCTTGGACAGGGGGCAGGAGAGACCCAGTACTTC. Translating it yields CASSLGQGAGETQYF.

This clonotype has at least ten counts. The chain carries TRBV7-3 and TRBJ2-2, with no clear D. Germline CDR1 is SGHTA and CDR2 is FQGTGA. Trimming pared 4 bases from V and 3 bases from J, leaving 9 bases between. The CDR3 has 14 residues. This CDR3 is CASSYHRDTGELFF. CDR3 nucleotides: TGTGCCAGCAGCTACCATCGAGACACCGGGGAGCTGTTTTTT.

The rearrangement uses TRBV9 and TRBJ2-7; D is uncertain. V lost 0 bases, J lost 3 bases, and 13 bases lay in between. Germline V CDR1 and CDR2: SGDLS, YYNGEE. This CDR3 spans 15 amino acids. The CDR3 loop reads CASSVEARPFYEQYF. The CDR3 DNA reads TGTGCCAGCAGCGTAGAGGCAAGGCCCTTCTACGAGCAGTACTTC.

This clonotype was counted at least ten times. The gene calls are TRBV12-3 or TRBV12-4 and TRBJ2-3; D tentatively reads TRBD1 or TRBD2 (6 bases each). V was pared by 5 bases and J by 6 bases, with 12 bases between. The CDR3 has 13 residues. CDR3 region: CASSKGGTDTQYF. As DNA, the CDR3 is TGTGCCAGCAGTAAAGGGGGGACGGATACGCAGTATTTT.

Written as DNA, the CDR3 is TGTGCCAGCAGCTTTCAGGGCCCCTATGGCTACACCTTC. It specifies CASSFQGPYGYTF. This chain joins TRBV7-2 and TRBJ1-2; D perhaps matches TRBD1 (5 bases). The germline gives CDR1 SGHTA, CDR2 FQGNSA. The CDR3 is made up of 13 amino acids. V lost 3 bases and J 4 bases, leaving 9 bases between the germline ends. The variable domain in full, completed from reference TRBV7-2 and TRBJ1-2, reads GAGVSQSPSNKVTEKGKDVELRCDPISGHTALYWYRQSLGQGLEFLIYFQGNSAPDKSGLPSDRFSAERTGGSVSTLTIQRTQQEDSAVYLCASSFQGPYGYTFGSGTRLTVV.

This clonotype appeared a single time. A junction boundary mismatches the germline segment, possibly from a read error. The CDR3 DNA reads as TGTGCCAGCAATGACGAGAGGGGGTCCTACAAGGAGCAGTTCTTC. Its translation: CASNDERGSYKEQFF. The chain combines TRBV6-1 with TRBJ2-1; the D gene is possibly TRBD1 (6 bases). The CDR3 runs to 15 residues. CDR1 and CDR2 (germline): MNHNS, SASEGT.

This clonotype was found a few times. This chain joins TRBV5-5 and TRBJ2-1; a possible D gene is TRBD2 (6 bases). The CDR3 is made up of 10 amino acids. Trimming left V 5 bases short and J 14 bases short, with 11 bases between. The V gene's germline CDR1 is SGHKS and CDR2 YYEKEE (reference sequence). CDR3 region: CASSHTGEFF. The CDR3 DNA reads as TGTGCCAGCAGTCACACGGGGGAGTTCTTC.

This clonotype showed up many times. The genes are TRBV12-3 or TRBV12-4 and TRBJ1-5; 9 bases are a match to TRBD1. V gave up 5 bases and J gave up 2 bases; unmatched junction bases: 7. There are 16 residues in the CDR3. DNA of the CDR3: TGTGCCAGCAGTGTACTTAGGACAGGGGGCAATCAGCCCCAGCATTTT. It is translated as CASSVLRTGGNQPQHF.

This clonotype has at least ten counts. CDR3 sequence (DNA): TGTGCCAGCAGCCACCAGTCGGCGGATACACTCGGGGAGCTGTTTTTT. This translates into CASSHQSADTLGELFF. The chain employs TRBV5-6 and TRBJ2-2, with D unresolved. The V end lost 4 bases, the J end lost 7 bases, and 20 bases lay between the germline ends. The CDR3 spans 16 residues. Germline values: CDR1 SGHDT, CDR2 YYEEEE. Based on the CDR3 plus reference TRBV5-6 and TRBJ2-2, the full variable domain is DAGVTQSPTHLIKTRGQQVTLRCSPKSGHDTVSWYQQALGQGPQFIFQYYEEEERQRGNFPDRFSGHQFPNYSSELNVNALLLGDSALYLCASSHQSADTLGELFFGEGSRLTVL.

This chain links TRBV29-1 with TRBJ2-5; no clear D. Between the trimmed V and J ends, which lost 3 bases and 4 bases, there was a span of 9 bases. Germline V gene lookup returns CDR1 SQVTM and CDR2 ANQGSEA. The CDR3 contains 12 residues. CDR3 amino acids: CSVDLLGETQYF. Here the CDR3 DNA reads TGCAGCGTTGACTTGTTGGGAGAGACCCAGTACTTC.

With respect to this clonotype: Given a much more abundant clone one base away, this may be a read error. This chain links TRBV12-3 or TRBV12-4 with TRBJ1-1, with TRBD1 identical over 7 bases. The CDR3 is 13 residues long. Unmatched junction bases numbered 2, after V lost 3 bases and J lost 4 bases. The CDR3 loop is CASSFDRATEAFF. CDR3 nucleotides: TGTGCCAGCAGTTTTGACAGGGCCACTGAAGCTTTCTTT.

V gene TRBV20-1 combines with J gene TRBJ2-3; D unclear. V lost 0 bases and J 1 base, leaving 14 bases between the germline ends. CDR1 is DFQATT and CDR2 is SNEGSKA in the germline V gene (reference sequence). CDR3 size: 16 residues. The DNA for the CDR3 is TGCAGTGCTAGAGATCATCGTGGGTCTGGCACAGATACGCAGTATTTT. Translated, it gives CSARDHRGSGTDTQYF.

In its sample, this clonotype was seen many times. The V gene is TRBV15, the J gene TRBJ1-5, with unresolved D. Germline assignment: CDR1 LNHNV and CDR2 YYDKDF (reference sequence). Trimming left V 0 bases short and J 5 bases short, with 8 bases between. This CDR3 contains 14 residues. DNA for the CDR3: TGTGCCACCAGCAGAGAGCCTGAATATCAGCCCCAGCATTTT. The encoded protein is CATSREPEYQPQHF.

This clonotype was observed a handful of times. The genes are TRBV20-1 and TRBJ2-3; the D is unclear. Trimming removed 1 base at V and 5 bases at J, with 7 bases between. The V gene's germline CDR1 is DFQATT and CDR2 SNEGSKA (reference sequence). The CDR3 consists of 12 residues. CDR3: CSARVVGDTQYF. The CDR3 bases are TGCAGTGCTAGAGTAGTGGGAGATACGCAGTATTTT.

The chain couples TRBV20-1 to TRBJ2-7; D is possibly TRBD1 (6 bases). The V and J ends lost 1 base and 2 bases respectively, with 18 bases between them. The CDR3 sequence is 16 residues long. Germline CDR1 and CDR2: DFQATT and SNEGSKA (reference sequence). CDR3 nucleotide sequence: TGCAGTGCTAGAGTGGCAGGGGCGATTTTTACCTACGAGCAGTACTTC. This codes for CSARVAGAIFTYEQYF.

Ten or more counts support this clonotype. The J gene is TRBJ2-1, the V gene TRBV30; 11 bases match TRBD2. V lost 0 bases, J lost 7 bases, and 5 bases stayed unmatched. Germline V gene sequence: CDR1 GTSNPN, CDR2 SVGIG (reference sequence). The CDR3 is 15 amino acids. CDR3 residues: CAWSVGASGRNEQFF. In nucleotides, the CDR3 is TGTGCCTGGAGTGTAGGGGCTAGCGGGAGGAATGAGCAGTTCTTC.

There are many counts of this clonotype. This chain joins TRBV29-1 and TRBJ2-7, with 9 bases fitting TRBD1. V dropped 4 bases and J dropped 4; count of bases not matched to a gene: 5. From germline, CDR1 is SQVTM and CDR2 ANQGSEA. This CDR3 is 13 amino acids long. The CDR3 protein is CSVADRGFYEQYF. CDR3 nucleotide sequence: TGCAGCGTTGCGGACAGGGGCTTTTACGAGCAGTACTTC.

This clonotype was detected ten times or more. The chain recombines TRBV24-1 with TRBJ2-5; possible D gene TRBD1, 5 bases. V was trimmed by 0 bases and J by 2 bases, leaving 15 bases between them. Germline V gene data show CDR1 as KGHDR and CDR2 as SFDVKD. This CDR3 is built from 17 residues. The DNA for the CDR3 is TGTGCCACCAGTGATTTGAGGCAGCCAGGGCTACAAGAGACCCAGTACTTC. It encodes CATSDLRQPGLQETQYF.

This clonotype appeared a few times. This could be a read error, since a much larger clone is one nucleotide away. The rearrangement joins TRBV5-1 to TRBJ2-1; 7 bases fit TRBD1. Germline V lookup: CDR1 SGHRS, CDR2 YFSETQ. The length of the CDR3 is 14 residues. V lost 4 bases, J lost 12 bases, and 13 bases stayed unmatched. The CDR3 reads CASSLGDSLGVQFF. The CDR3 region has the DNA TGCGCCAGCAGCCTGGGGGACAGCTTGGGTGTGCAGTTCTTC.